A single sample gave rise to the 27 T cell receptor beta chains below, sequenced in a study of CD8+CD57+ T cells in acquired aplastic anemia. Genomic DNA templated the TCR beta VDJ and CDR3 profiling. TCRdb re-called the reads with MiXCR, one entry per CDR3 protein. This table has around 400,000 distinct CDR3 sequences, about two thirds appearing once. The sample was sorted CD4+, CD8+, or CD8+CD57+ T cells (not recorded which) from PBMCs. These receptors were taken from a human donor in good health, serving as a control.

This clonotype was recorded at least ten times. V gene TRBV20-1 combines with J gene TRBJ2-7; the match to TRBD2 covers 9 bases. Germline CDR1 reads DFQATT; CDR2 reads SNEGSKA (reference sequence). With 6 bases clipped from V and 0 bases from J, the junction kept 9 bases outside the gene matches. CDR3 length: 15 amino acids. CDR3 DNA sequence: TGCAGTGCCGAGATAGCGGGGGCGAGCTCCTACGAGCAGTACTTC. It translates to CSAEIAGASSYEQYF.

On this clonotype itself: In this CDR3 the conserved last residue, phenylalanine or tryptophan, is missing, so a read error is likely. The limits of the CDR3 on the DNA are not certain, so only TCRdb's listed CDR3 is given. The chain employs TRBV7-6 and TRBJ2-7; TRBD2, the table's D call, was not compared with the DNA. The CDR3 spans 13 residues, counting both ends. CDR1 is SGHVS, CDR2 FNYEAQ, per germline. The CDR3 loop is CASSLDSGWANGR.

This rearrangement joins TRBV10-3 to TRBJ2-4, with TRBD2 identical over 10 bases. This CDR3 region has 15 residues. Per the germline V gene, CDR1 is ENHRY and CDR2 is SYGVKD. J gave up 6 bases and V 10 bases, and 12 bases lay outside the gene matches. For the CDR3, the DNA is TGTGCCAGCGTTCAACAGCGGGGGGGCGGAAACATTCAGTACTTC. It encodes CASVQQRGGGNIQYF.

This clonotype appeared many times. The rearrangement joins TRBV25-1 to TRBJ2-5; 9 nucleotides line up with TRBD1. The CDR3 is 14 residues long. V dropped 5 bases and J dropped 3; count of bases not matched to a gene: 4. Germline CDR1 MGHDK, CDR2 SYGVNS. For the CDR3, the DNA is TGTGCCAGCAGTCCCCGGACAGGGGAAGAGACCCAGTACTTC. Amino acid sequence: CASSPRTGEETQYF.

This clonotype appeared once. The J gene is TRBJ1-1, the V gene TRBV5-1, with no clear D. This CDR3 comprises 14 residues. V was shortened by 6 bases and J by 1 base, with 13 bases between the two germline ends. Germline-derived CDR1 and CDR2 are SGHRS and YFSETQ. The CDR3 protein is CASTEVGRNTEAFF. The CDR3 DNA sequence: TGCGCCAGCACCGAAGTCGGGAGGAACACTGAAGCTTTCTTT.

The chain links TRBV7-9 to TRBJ1-4, with D maybe TRBD1 (6 bases). Germline V gene sequence: CDR1 SEHNR, CDR2 FQNEAQ (reference sequence). With 5 bases removed from V and 8 bases from J, the gap between germline ends came to 9 bases. CDR3 length equals 12 residues. This chain's CDR3 is CASSKDREKLFF. DNA for the CDR3: TGTGCCAGCAGCAAAGACAGGGAAAAACTGTTTTTT.

This clonotype appeared a single time. The rearrangement uses TRBV7-9 and TRBJ1-4, with no clear D. The CDR3 sequence is 15 residues long. Germline loops: CDR1 SEHNR, CDR2 FQNEAQ (reference sequence). V gave up 10 bases and J gave up 17 bases, with 32 bases separating them. The CDR3 loop reads CATTPGRVFTPPLFF. CDR3 nucleotides: TGTGCCACCACCCCCGGAAGGGTGTTCACCCCTCCACTTTTTTTT.

In this sample, this clonotype turned up once. V gene TRBV20-1 combines with J gene TRBJ2-1, with 11 positions matching TRBD2. This CDR3 has 16 amino acids. V shed 5 bases, J shed 1 base, and the junction held 7 bases outside the gene matches. Per germline, CDR1 DFQATT and CDR2 SNEGSKA (reference sequence). The CDR3 DNA sequence: TGCAGTGCTCTTAGCGGGGGGGCTAAGTCCTACAATGAGCAGTTCTTC. Residues: CSALSGGAKSYNEQFF.

Regarding this clonotype: A read error is likely, as this CDR3 ends without the conserved phenylalanine or tryptophan. This chain connects TRBV12-3 or TRBV12-4 to TRBJ1-1; no reliable D call. The CDR3 totals 12 residues. V lost 6 bases and J 4 bases, leaving 9 bases between the germline ends. Written as DNA, the CDR3 is TGTGCCAGCAGAGGTGATTTCACTGAAGCTTTCTCT. It specifies CASRGDFTEAFS.

This clonotype appeared many times. J is TRBJ2-1 and V is TRBV5-1; the match to TRBD2 covers 8 bases. J was trimmed by 5 bases and V by 7 bases; bases with no gene match: 11. Germline assignment: CDR1 SGHRS and CDR2 YFSETQ. The CDR3 loop spans 15 amino acids. CDR3 sequence reads: CASAPVGGAHNEQFF. Here the CDR3 DNA reads TGCGCCAGCGCCCCGGTCGGGGGGGCTCACAATGAGCAGTTCTTC.

This chain links TRBV2 with TRBJ1-4; 10 bases line up with TRBD1. The germline CDR1 and CDR2 sequences are SNHLY and FYNNEI. The CDR3 consists of 15 residues. Germline trimming cut 6 bases from V and 6 bases from J; bases unmatched to any gene: 7. CDR3 protein: CASSGPGQGYEKLFF. The CDR3 DNA sequence: TGTGCCAGCAGCGGACCGGGACAGGGGTATGAAAAACTGTTTTTT.

This clonotype was recorded at least ten times. Here the CDR3 reads CASSTRRRDRGSGYTF. The CDR3 DNA is TGTGCCAGCAGTACAAGACGCCGGGACAGGGGCTCTGGCTACACCTTC. The V gene is TRBV6-5, the J gene TRBJ1-2, with 10 positions matching TRBD1. Germline V gene lookup returns CDR1 MNHEY and CDR2 SVGAGI. The CDR3 consists of 16 residues. V shed 5 bases, J shed 7 bases, and the junction held 13 bases outside the gene matches.

This clonotype was seen many times. This chain uses TRBV10-3 with TRBJ1-1; D call uncertain. Germline lookup yields CDR1 ENHRY and CDR2 SYGVKD. This CDR3 is built from 14 residues. V was clipped by 0 bases and J by 0 bases, with 5 bases between them. CDR3 loop: CAISESGLNTEAFF. In DNA form, the CDR3 reads TGTGCCATCAGTGAGTCTGGACTGAACACTGAAGCTTTCTTT.

The CDR3 bases are TGTGCCAGCGAGACAGATACCTACGAGCAGTACTTC. Its protein product is CASETDTYEQYF. The chain links TRBV6-1 to TRBJ2-7; D is possibly TRBD1 (5 bases). CDR3 length equals 12 residues. V was trimmed by 8 bases and J by 2 bases, leaving 10 bases between them. CDR1 and CDR2 from the germline V gene are MNHNS and SASEGT.

This rearrangement joins TRBV5-1 to TRBJ2-5; D may be TRBD2 (6 bases). This CDR3 contains 16 residues. Germline CDR1 SGHRS, CDR2 YFSETQ. The V end lost 0 bases, the J end lost 2 bases, and 14 bases lay between the germline ends. CDR3 residues: CASSLEGAGGQETQYF. The CDR3 DNA sequence: TGCGCCAGCAGCTTGGAGGGCGCCGGGGGTCAAGAGACCCAGTACTTC.

The chain uses TRBV19 and TRBJ2-7; D not certain. The V gene's germline CDR1 is LNHDA and CDR2 SQIVND (reference sequence). The V and J ends lost 6 bases and 6 bases respectively, with 9 bases between them. CDR3 length equals 11 residues. The CDR3 loop reads CASSPPGEQYF. In DNA form, the CDR3 reads TGTGCCAGTAGCCCCCCTGGCGAGCAGTACTTC.

In DNA form, the CDR3 reads TGTGCCAGCAGCTTGGGAGCCGGGACAGTAAACGAGCAGTACTTC. Its translation: CASSLGAGTVNEQYF. The genes are TRBV7-9 and TRBJ2-7; 7 bases match TRBD1. V gave up 3 bases and J gave up 5 bases; unmatched junction bases: 10. This CDR3 is built from 15 residues. Germline V gene sequence: CDR1 SEHNR, CDR2 FQNEAQ (reference sequence).

The chain has TRBV7-6 and TRBJ1-1, with 9 bases lining up with TRBD1. The germline V gene has CDR1 SGHVS and CDR2 FNYEAQ. The trim removed 5 bases at V and 0 bases at J, leaving 7 bases unmatched. The CDR3 length is 16 residues. CDR3 bases: TGTGCCAGCAGCCCGAAGGGACAGGGTTTGAACACTGAAGCTTTCTTT. It specifies CASSPKGQGLNTEAFF.

About this clonotype: The DNA is left out, because the CDR3 cannot be placed on it with certainty; the CDR3 is given as TCRdb lists it. The chain joins TRBV12-3 or TRBV12-4 to TRBJ1-3; TRBD1 is the table's D call and was not checked against the DNA. Both ends counted, the CDR3 spans 23 residues. This chain's CDR3 is CASSFYICSAMTPGQGRWNTIYF.

In regard to this clonotype: An end of the junction does not agree with germline; a read error may underlie this. The rearrangement uses TRBV7-2 and TRBJ1-3, with a possible D match to TRBD1 (5 bases). In germline, CDR1 is SGHTA, CDR2 FQGNSA. The CDR3 contains 14 residues. DNA of the CDR3: TGTGCCAGCAGCTTAGACAGGTCTGGAAACACCATACATTTT. Residues: CASSLDRSGNTIHF.

J is TRBJ1-3 and V is TRBV7-2; D unresolved. This CDR3 is built from 12 residues. Trimming stripped 8 bases from V and 4 bases from J, with 9 bases between. CDR1 is SGHTA and CDR2 is FQGNSA in the germline V gene. CDR3 in DNA: TGTGCCAGCCGGACGGCCGGAAACACCATATATTTT. Translated: CASRTAGNTIYF.

The chain joins TRBV9 to TRBJ2-3, with 8 bases aligning to TRBD2. The CDR3 spans 15 residues. Per the germline V gene, CDR1 is SGDLS and CDR2 is YYNGEE. V was pared by 4 bases and J by 13 bases, with 17 bases of the junction left unmatched. DNA of the CDR3: TGTGCCAGCAGCCCCGGGAGGGGAGGGAGGGCTGAAGAGTATTTT. Its protein is CASSPGRGGRAEEYF. The complete variable domain, with remaining parts taken from reference TRBV9 and TRBJ2-3, reads DSGVTQTPKHLITATGQRVTLRCSPRSGDLSVYWYQQSLDQGLQFLIQYYNGEERAKGNILERFSAQQFPDLHSELNLSSLELGDSALYFCASSPGRGGRAEEYFGPGTRLTVL.

The chain has TRBV7-9 and TRBJ2-7; TRBD2 is a possible D gene (6 bases). The CDR3 consists of 15 residues. Germline CDR1 reads SEHNR; CDR2 reads FQNEAQ (reference sequence). V was cut by 4 bases and J by 13 bases, with 26 bases left in between. CDR3 sequence reads: CASSSAGSQETQYYF. In DNA form, the CDR3 reads TGTGCCAGCAGCTCGGCGGGGTCCCAAGAGACCCAGTACTACTTC.

This sequence joins TRBV20-1 and TRBJ1-5; 11 bases align to TRBD1. CDR3 size: 15 residues. CDR1 is DFQATT, CDR2 SNEGSKA, per germline (reference sequence). V gave up 6 bases and J gave up 0 bases; unmatched junction bases: 4. CDR3 amino acids: CSAGQGADSNQPQHF. The CDR3 region has the DNA TGCAGTGCCGGACAGGGGGCTGATAGCAATCAGCCCCAGCATTTT.

This clonotype was seen repeatedly, ten times or more. The chain joins TRBV2 to TRBJ2-7; tentatively, D is TRBD1 (6 bases). V was shortened by 4 bases and J by 5 bases, with 15 bases between the two germline ends. Looked up from germline, CDR1 is SNHLY and CDR2 is FYNNEI. The CDR3 loop spans 14 amino acids. CDR3 sequence (DNA): TGTGCCAGCAGTGCCGGGACAAAAGGGAACGAGCAGTACTTC. Protein sequence: CASSAGTKGNEQYF.

The chain has TRBV7-2 and TRBJ2-3, with TRBD2 matching over 7 bases. The ends lost 4 bases at V and 15 bases at J; junction bases unmatched: 19. The CDR3 has 15 amino acids. CDR1 and CDR2 from the germline V gene are SGHTA and FQGNSA. CDR3 protein: CASSSEGGDQPQHYF. The CDR3 DNA follows: TGTGCCAGCAGCTCCGAGGGAGGGGATCAGCCCCAGCATTATTTT. Drawing the rest from reference TRBV7-2 and TRBJ2-3, the complete variable domain is GAGVSQSPSNKVTEKGKDVELRCDPISGHTALYWYRQSLGQGLEFLIYFQGNSAPDKSGLPSDRFSAERTGGSVSTLTIQRTQQEDSAVYLCASSSEGGDQPQHYFGPGTRLTVL.

The J gene is TRBJ2-5, the V gene TRBV10-3, with D possibly being TRBD2 (6 bases). This CDR3 is built from 14 residues. Germline V gene sequence: CDR1 ENHRY, CDR2 SYGVKD. Trimming pared 4 bases from V and 3 bases from J, leaving 12 bases between. CDR3 in DNA: TGTGCCATCAGTGGGGGGGAAGGGGAAGAGACCCAGTACTTC. Its translation: CAISGGEGEETQYF.